Below are 25 T cell receptor beta chains sequenced from a single sample in a study of long-term antiretroviral therapy in people with HIV. A v3.0 immunoSEQ assay was performed at survey level. Sequencing was performed with immunoSEQ multiplex PCR; in TCRdb, only in-frame clones are kept and a portion is missing. The table has tens of thousands of clones, roughly four fifths seen once. The sample in question was unsorted PBMCs, obtained 0.3 years after starting antiretroviral therapy. Every receptor here comes from a man aged 18 to 29 with HIV.

CDR3 DNA: TGTGCCAGCAGTTCGGGACTAGCGGGTGTCCATGAGCAGTTCTTC. Encoded protein: CASSSGLAGVHEQFF. The chain combines TRBV27 with TRBJ2-1; 12 nucleotides align to TRBD2. The V gene end was trimmed by 4 bases and the J gene end by 8 bases; junction bases not matched to a gene: 6. The CDR3 loop spans 15 amino acids. CDR1 is MNHEY, CDR2 SMNVEV, per germline (reference sequence).

This clone occurred a few times. V is TRBV27 and J is TRBJ1-4, with 7 bases lining up with TRBD1. Germline CDR1 is MNHEY and CDR2 is SMNVEV (reference sequence). With 3 bases clipped from V and 2 bases from J, the junction kept 0 bases outside the gene matches. This CDR3 contains 14 residues. The CDR3 reads CASSLGQTNEKLFF. CDR3 DNA sequence: TGTGCCAGCAGTTTGGGACAGACTAATGAAAAACTGTTTTTT.

The chain recombines TRBV5-4 with TRBJ2-7; 9 nucleotides align to TRBD2. This CDR3 contains 14 residues. After removal of 0 bases from V and 7 bases from J, the junction contained 5 bases not matched to a gene. CDR1 is SGHNT, CDR2 YYREEE, per germline (reference sequence). In DNA form, the CDR3 reads TGTGCCAGCAGCTTGGGCGGGGGGGCCGGTGAGCAGTACTTC. Translated: CASSLGGGAGEQYF.

In nucleotides, the CDR3 is TGTGCCAGCTTAGCCGGGACTACCGCCACCGGGGAGCTGTTTTTT. Amino acids: CASLAGTTATGELFF. J is TRBJ2-2 and V is TRBV2; 7 nucleotides match TRBD2. Trimming at V came to 8 bases and at J to 4 bases, leaving 10 bases not matched to a gene. This CDR3 contains 15 residues. CDR1 is SNHLY, CDR2 FYNNEI, per germline.

There are a few counts of this clone. The chain carries TRBV23-1 and TRBJ2-7; no definite D call. TRBV23-1 is an ORF for which the function is uncertain. This CDR3 comprises 15 residues. V was trimmed by 2 bases and J by 0 bases, leaving 11 bases between them. DNA of the CDR3: TGCGCCAGCAGTCAACACCCCAGCTTCTCCTACGAGCAGTACTTC. Protein: CASSQHPSFSYEQYF.

This sequence joins TRBV7-8 and TRBJ1-5, with 7 bases identical to TRBD1. V lost 1 base to trimming and J lost 5 bases; unmatched junction nucleotides: 5. CDR1 is SGHVS and CDR2 is FQNEAQ in the germline V gene. The CDR3 sequence is 15 residues long. The CDR3 DNA follows: TGTGCCAGCAGCTTAGTTGGGGACAGATATCAGCCCCAGCATTTT. Its protein is CASSLVGDRYQPQHF.

The sample holds one count of this clone. The chain links TRBV30 to TRBJ1-2, with no clear D. Trimming left V 4 bases short and J 0 bases short, with 15 bases between. The CDR3 totals 15 residues. Germline values: CDR1 GTSNPN, CDR2 SVGIG (reference sequence). CDR3 in amino acids: CAWTLYRGSNYGYTF. In DNA form, the CDR3 reads TGTGCCTGGACTCTGTACCGTGGTTCTAACTATGGCTACACCTTC.

The chain carries TRBV5-8 and TRBJ1-2; a weak D match, TRBD1 (5 bases). The V gene's germline CDR1 is SGHTS and CDR2 YDEGEE. CDR3 length equals 16 residues. The V and J ends lost 4 bases and 7 bases respectively, with 23 bases between them. CDR3 residues: CASSVVSTPGRGGYTF. CDR3 nucleotides: TGTGCCAGCAGCGTCGTCTCAACCCCTGGTAGGGGTGGCTACACCTTC.

The chain has TRBV5-4 and TRBJ1-3; maybe TRBD1 (5 bases). V lost 3 bases and J lost 4, with 17 bases in between. Germline CDR1 reads SGHNT; CDR2 reads YYREEE (reference sequence). The length of the CDR3 is 16 residues. The CDR3 nucleotides are TGTGCCAGCAGCTCCCGAGGGGAGACAGTCGGAAACACCATATATTTT. Protein: CASSSRGETVGNTIYF.

V is TRBV29-1 and J is TRBJ2-7, with 11 positions matching TRBD1. In germline, CDR1 is SQVTM, CDR2 ANQGSEA. With 4 bases clipped from V and 4 bases from J, the junction kept 6 bases outside the gene matches. The CDR3 runs 14 residues. The CDR3 sequence: CSVVLRDRGYEQYF. The CDR3, as DNA: TGCAGCGTTGTTCTCCGGGACAGGGGGTACGAGCAGTACTTC.

The count of this clone is one. The V call is TRBV19, the J call TRBJ2-7; TRBD2 agrees at 8 bases. The CDR3 totals 14 residues. CDR1 and CDR2 from the germline V gene are LNHDA and SQIVND (reference sequence). J gave up 4 bases and V 2 bases, and 4 bases lay outside the gene matches. CDR3 amino acids: CASSIQRERYEQYF. For the CDR3, the DNA is TGTGCCAGTAGTATACAGCGGGAGAGGTACGAGCAGTACTTC.

V is TRBV7-9 and J is TRBJ2-1; 7 bases align to TRBD2. The length of the CDR3 is 12 residues. Germline CDR1 SEHNR, CDR2 FQNEAQ (reference sequence). V lost 1 base and J lost 9; bases outside the gene matches: 0. The DNA of the CDR3 is TGTGCCAGCAGCTTAGGGGAGGGTGAGCAGTTCTTC. Protein: CASSLGEGEQFF.

The gene calls are TRBV2 and TRBJ2-3; TRBD2 matches at 7 bases. J was trimmed by 2 bases and V by 2 bases; bases with no gene match: 10. The CDR3 has 17 residues. Germline loops: CDR1 SNHLY, CDR2 FYNNEI. CDR3 amino acids: CASSESGLFPYTDTQYF. CDR3 DNA sequence: TGTGCCAGCAGTGAATCGGGACTATTTCCCTACACAGATACGCAGTATTTT.

The gene calls are TRBV11-3 and TRBJ2-1; 15 bases map to TRBD2. The CDR3 is 15 residues long. The germline gives CDR1 SGHNT, CDR2 YENEEA. V was pared by 5 bases and J by 7 bases, with 3 bases of the junction left unmatched. The CDR3 region is CASSLGLAGGNEQFF. The DNA for the CDR3 is TGTGCCAGCAGCCTAGGACTAGCGGGAGGGAATGAGCAGTTCTTC.

V gene TRBV5-1 combines with J gene TRBJ2-7, with 10 bases identical to TRBD2. Germline CDR1 SGHRS, CDR2 YFSETQ. Trimming removed 6 bases from V and 5 bases from J; junction bases left unmatched: 8. The CDR3 totals 14 residues. The CDR3 is CASKRGGQGDEQYF. The CDR3 region has the DNA TGCGCCAGCAAGCGGGGGGGCCAAGGTGACGAGCAGTACTTC.

The chain couples TRBV4-2 to TRBJ2-5; 7 nucleotides match TRBD1. Trimming removed 4 bases from V and 3 bases from J; junction bases left unmatched: 5. Germline CDR1 is LGHNA and CDR2 is YNFKEQ. CDR3 length equals 14 residues. The CDR3 DNA follows: TGTGCCAGCAGCCCCTGGGGGACAGAAGAGACCCAGTACTTC. Protein product: CASSPWGTEETQYF.

The chain links TRBV19 to TRBJ2-5, with D perhaps matching TRBD2 (5 bases). Germline assignment: CDR1 LNHDA and CDR2 SQIVND (reference sequence). V was shortened by 3 bases and J by 1 base, with 12 bases between the two germline ends. The CDR3 has 15 residues. The CDR3 DNA follows: TGTGCCAGTAGTATTTATTGGGCGGGCCAAGAGACCCAGTACTTC. It is translated as CASSIYWAGQETQYF.

The chain couples TRBV5-6 to TRBJ2-4; D could derive from TRBD1 or TRBD2 (5 bases each). The ends were cut back, 4 bases at V and 6 bases at J, with 8 bases in the middle. Germline CDR1 reads SGHDT; CDR2 reads YYEEEE. This CDR3 spans 12 amino acids. In DNA, the CDR3 is TGTGCCAGCAGCCTGGGGGTAAACATTCAGTACTTC. Its translation is CASSLGVNIQYF. Looking up the rest from reference TRBV5-6 and TRBJ2-4 gives the full variable domain: DAGVTQSPTHLIKTRGQQVTLRCSPKSGHDTVSWYQQALGQGPQFIFQYYEEEERQRGNFPDRFSGHQFPNYSSELNVNALLLGDSALYLCASSLGVNIQYFGAGTRLSVL.

V is TRBV18 and J is TRBJ2-5, with 8 bases identical to TRBD2. Unmatched junction bases numbered 6, after V lost 6 bases and J lost 3 bases. CDR1 and CDR2 from the germline V gene are KGHSH and LQKENI. The CDR3 contains 14 residues. CDR3: CASSSTSAKETQYF. CDR3 in DNA: TGTGCCAGCTCCTCGACTAGCGCGAAAGAGACCCAGTACTTC.

The genes are TRBV18 and TRBJ1-2, with TRBD1 matching over 7 bases. This CDR3 contains 15 residues. Germline values: CDR1 KGHSH, CDR2 LQKENI. V lost 4 bases and J lost 0; bases outside the gene matches: 5. CDR3 protein: CASSLETGPNYGYTF. CDR3 DNA sequence: TGTGCCAGCTCACTCGAGACAGGGCCTAACTATGGCTACACCTTC.

This clone has only a few counts. The rearrangement links TRBV4-1 to TRBJ1-6, with D perhaps TRBD1 (5 bases). V lost 0 bases and J lost 1, with 16 bases in between. This CDR3 spans 19 amino acids. The germline V gene encodes CDR1 MGHRA and CDR2 YSYEKL. CDR3 nucleotides: TGCGCCAGCAGCCAAGATGGGTCCATGGCAGGGTCCTATAATTCACCCCTCCACTTT. Its translation is CASSQDGSMAGSYNSPLHF.

This clone showed up just a few times. This chain joins TRBV7-9 and TRBJ2-7, with 9 bases identical to TRBD2. The CDR3 has 18 amino acids. Losses at the gene ends were 2 bases for V and 4 bases for J; bases not matched to a gene: 15. The germline gives CDR1 SEHNR, CDR2 FQNEAQ (reference sequence). CDR3 coding DNA: TGTGCCAGCAGCTTATATAGCATGGCTAGCGGGGTCAAGTACGAGCAGTACTTC. Protein sequence: CASSLYSMASGVKYEQYF.

The chain couples TRBV5-1 to TRBJ2-6; possible D gene TRBD1, 6 bases. Trimming removed 2 bases at V and 4 bases at J, with 10 bases between. Germline values: CDR1 SGHRS, CDR2 YFSETQ. The CDR3 consists of 15 residues. The CDR3 DNA is TGCGCCAGCAGCTTCCAGGGGCGGGGGGCCAACGTCCTGACTTTC. This encodes CASSFQGRGANVLTF.

This sequence joins TRBV6-5 and TRBJ2-7; D assignment may be TRBD1 or TRBD2 (5 bases each). Between the trimmed V and J ends, which lost 2 bases and 4 bases, there was a span of 9 bases. Germline-derived CDR1 and CDR2 are MNHEY and SVGAGI. There are 13 residues in the CDR3. The chain's CDR3 is CASSYTGTYEQYF. The CDR3 nucleotides are TGTGCCAGCAGTTACACTGGGACGTACGAGCAGTACTTC.

The chain links TRBV6-5 to TRBJ2-3, with D possibly matching TRBD2 (5 bases). V was pared by 0 bases and J by 2 bases, with 12 bases between. This CDR3 contains 16 residues. From germline, CDR1 is MNHEY and CDR2 SVGAGI. The CDR3 nucleotides are TGTGCCAGCAGTTACTCGAGAGGCGGGTCCACAGATACGCAGTATTTT. Amino acids: CASSYSRGGSTDTQYF.